This TCR beta chain stems from a study of blood T cells in healthy people across ages. Study background: T cells yielded about one barcoded beta molecule per two cells through template switching.

This clonotype was seen a few times. Its specificity is unknown. The J segment lost 7 bases and the V segment lost 5 bases, leaving 5 bases of the junction unmatched. CDR3 length equals 13 residues. CDR1 and CDR2 from the germline V gene are MNHEY and SMNVEV (reference sequence). Study observations and caveats: For the donors, CMV status was unknown and possibly confounded expanded clonotype changes. Estimates based on one million T cells were treated as lower bounds. TCR beta diversity per million T cells fell roughly linearly with age.

The second PCR ran about 6 to 12 cycles with a sample-barcoded 5' primer and J-beta primers. Each CDR3 protein gets one entry after TCRdb re-called the 5' RACE reads with MiXCR. The sample lists hundreds of thousands of distinct CDR3 sequences, about 34% occurring once. Sequenced sample: blood. This chain uses TRBV27 with TRBJ1-5; 7 nucleotides match TRBD1. The TCR comes from a man younger than 35 in good health. CDR3 sequence: CASSQGGGQPQHF. The CDR3 DNA follows: TGTGCCAGCAGTCAAGGGGGCGGGCAGCCCCAGCATTTT.